Presented here are 6 T cell receptor beta chains from one specimen sequenced in a study of T-cell reconstitution after alpha-beta-depleted transplantation in children. Using unique molecular identifiers, the investigators prepared the TCRbeta library. TCRdb independently ran MiXCR on the PCR reads; one entry per CDR3 protein. The table records hundreds of thousands of distinct CDR3 sequences, around a sixth of them present only once. This specimen was PBMCs, mostly from graft donor cells, taken 360 days after TCRalphabeta/CD19-depleted stem cell transplant. All receptors derive from a male patient between 2 and 10 years old who had a stem cell transplant for acute lymphoblastic leukemia, so the T cells may come from the graft donor.

This clonotype turned up a few times. The V and J genes are TRBV12-3 or TRBV12-4 and TRBJ2-1, with 10 bases identical to TRBD2. The CDR3 runs to 14 residues. With V trimmed by 6 bases and J by 10 bases, 9 bases remained unmatched. CDR3 residues: CASSSGGALSEQFF. CDR3 sequence (DNA): TGTGCCAGCAGCAGCGGGGGGGCCTTGTCGGAGCAGTTCTTC.

This chain connects TRBV5-1 to TRBJ2-1, with D perhaps TRBD2 (7 bases). Trimming took off 4 bases at V and 7 bases at J, with 21 bases between the two ends. CDR1 and CDR2 from the germline V gene are SGHRS and YFSETQ. CDR3 length: 16 residues. DNA of the CDR3: TGCGCCAGCAGCCTCCGGTCCCAGGGAGGGGGAAATGAGCAGTTCTTC. This codes for CASSLRSQGGGNEQFF.

This clonotype was found a few times. V gene TRBV7-9 combines with J gene TRBJ1-3; D possibly corresponds to TRBD1 (6 bases). CDR3 length: 17 amino acids. Trimming removed 5 bases from V and 0 bases from J, with 17 bases in between. Germline CDR1 reads SEHNR; CDR2 reads FQNEAQ (reference sequence). CDR3 amino acids: CASSQDSSLTSGNTIYF. CDR3 coding DNA: TGTGCCAGCAGCCAGGACAGCTCTCTCACCTCTGGAAACACCATATATTTT.

This chain connects TRBV12-3 or TRBV12-4 to TRBJ1-5; tentatively, D is TRBD1 (5 bases). CDR3 length: 15 amino acids. Trimming left V 1 base short and J 11 bases short, with 18 bases between. The CDR3 region is CASSLGQGMGQAQHF. The CDR3 DNA reads as TGTGCCAGCAGTTTAGGGCAGGGTATGGGTCAAGCCCAGCATTTT.

This clonotype was counted between two and nine times. V is TRBV10-1 and J is TRBJ2-7, with D hard to call. The germline V gene encodes CDR1 WNHNN and CDR2 SYGVQD (reference sequence). The CDR3 covers 14 residues. Trimming cost V 1 base and J 2 bases, with 9 bases left between them. CDR3 loop: CASSECLGPYEQYF. CDR3 sequence (DNA): TGCGCCAGCAGTGAGTGTCTTGGCCCCTACGAGCAGTACTTC.

The chain is built from TRBV7-6 and TRBJ1-4, with D perhaps TRBD1 (5 bases). CDR3 length: 15 residues. Per germline, CDR1 SGHVS and CDR2 FNYEAQ. V gave up 4 bases and J gave up 0 bases, with 9 bases separating them. The CDR3 spells CASSSRGATNEKLFF. The CDR3 DNA follows: TGTGCCAGCAGCTCTCGGGGGGCAACTAATGAAAAACTGTTTTTT.